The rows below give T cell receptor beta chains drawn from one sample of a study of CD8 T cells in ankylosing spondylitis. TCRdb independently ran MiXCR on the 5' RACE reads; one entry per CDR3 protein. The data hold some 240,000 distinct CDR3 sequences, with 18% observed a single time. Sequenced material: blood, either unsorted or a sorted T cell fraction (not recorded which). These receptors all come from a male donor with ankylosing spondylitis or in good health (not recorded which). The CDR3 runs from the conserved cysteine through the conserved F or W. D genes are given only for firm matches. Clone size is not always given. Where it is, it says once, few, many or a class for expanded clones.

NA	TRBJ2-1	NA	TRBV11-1	CASSLLGWNEQFF	TGTGCCAGCAGCTTATTGGGATGGAATGAGCAGTTCTTC
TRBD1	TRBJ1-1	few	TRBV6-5	CASSYTRFPTGLNTEAFF	TGTGCCAGCAGTTACACACGTTTTCCGACAGGGTTGAACACTGAAGCTTTCTTT
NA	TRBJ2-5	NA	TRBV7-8	CASSLEVGYMETQYF	TGTGCCAGCAGCTTAGAGGTCGGGTACATGGAGACCCAGTACTTC
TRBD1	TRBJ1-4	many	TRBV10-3	CATRGQGEIEKLFF	TGTGCCACCAGGGGGCAGGGGGAAATTGAAAAACTGTTTTTT
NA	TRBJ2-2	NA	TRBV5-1	CASSFRPNTGELFF	TGCGCCAGCAGCTTCCGTCCAAACACCGGGGAGCTGTTTTTT
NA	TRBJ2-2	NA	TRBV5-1	CASSLELGAVGELFF	TGCGCCAGCAGCTTGGAACTGGGGGCGGTCGGGGAGCTGTTTTTT
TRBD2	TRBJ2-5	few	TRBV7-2	CASSLGQGGLAGYQETQYF	TGTGCCAGCAGCTTAGGGCAAGGAGGACTAGCGGGCTACCAAGAGACCCAGTACTTC
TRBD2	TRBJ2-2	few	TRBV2	CASSSGGSGYTGELFF	TGTGCCAGCAGTAGCGGGGGCAGCGGTTACACCGGGGAGCTGTTTTTT
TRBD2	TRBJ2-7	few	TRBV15	CATSREAAGSYEQYF	TGTGCCACCAGCAGAGAGGCAGCGGGATCCTACGAGCAGTACTTC
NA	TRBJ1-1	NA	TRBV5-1	CASSFESREGTEAFF	TGCGCCAGCAGCTTCGAGAGCAGGGAGGGTACTGAAGCTTTCTTT
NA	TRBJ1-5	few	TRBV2	CASRHTRAWQSNQPQHF	TGTGCCAGCAGACACACCAGAGCGTGGCAGAGCAATCAGCCCCAGCATTTT
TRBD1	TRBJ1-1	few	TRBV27	CASSYGTDNTEAFF	TGTGCCAGCAGTTACGGGACAGATAACACTGAAGCTTTCTTT
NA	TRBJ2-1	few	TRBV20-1	CSARDLGLSYNEQFF	TGCAGTGCTAGAGATCTAGGCCTCTCCTACAATGAGCAGTTCTTC
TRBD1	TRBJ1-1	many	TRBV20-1	CSARRTGGTEAFF	TGCAGTGCTAGACGGACAGGGGGTACTGAAGCTTTCTTT
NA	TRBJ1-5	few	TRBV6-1	CASKISGGTGNQPQHF	TGTGCCAGCAAGATATCCGGGGGGACGGGTAATCAGCCCCAGCATTTT
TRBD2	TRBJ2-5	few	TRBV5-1	CASSGTIAGSETQYF	TGCGCCAGCAGCGGAACCATAGCGGGATCAGAGACCCAGTACTTC